Sequencing of this T cell receptor beta chain was carried out in a study of cytomegalovirus exposure and HLA in healthy donors. Study observations and caveats: In a later analysis, around 18,000 TCR beta sequences were associated with HLA alleles at 0.05 false discovery rate. Published work reported that the classifier diagnosed cytomegalovirus status with high specificity and sensitivity. Among immune exposure information, only CMV serostatus was available. Most TCR sequences proved rare, with some public TCRs found in many donors.

Primers for the PCR totalled 60 Vbeta and 13 Jbeta. TCRdb's table, derived via immunoSEQ multiplex PCR, lists solely in-frame clones and lacks some. Among about 120,000 clones listed, about three fifths were seen once. In regard to this clone: Its cognate antigen is unknown.

CDR1 and CDR2 from the germline V gene are KGHSH and LQKENI. There are 13 residues in the CDR3. Trimming stripped 4 bases from V and 8 bases from J, with 12 bases between. The gene calls are TRBV18 and TRBJ2-1; perhaps TRBD1 as D (5 bases). Source material: PBMCs. The receptor was isolated from a man aged 35 to 55 in good health and CMV-seropositive. The CDR3 is CASSLRDGDEQFF. The CDR3 DNA sequence: TGTGCCAGCTCACTCAGGGATGGCGATGAGCAGTTCTTC.